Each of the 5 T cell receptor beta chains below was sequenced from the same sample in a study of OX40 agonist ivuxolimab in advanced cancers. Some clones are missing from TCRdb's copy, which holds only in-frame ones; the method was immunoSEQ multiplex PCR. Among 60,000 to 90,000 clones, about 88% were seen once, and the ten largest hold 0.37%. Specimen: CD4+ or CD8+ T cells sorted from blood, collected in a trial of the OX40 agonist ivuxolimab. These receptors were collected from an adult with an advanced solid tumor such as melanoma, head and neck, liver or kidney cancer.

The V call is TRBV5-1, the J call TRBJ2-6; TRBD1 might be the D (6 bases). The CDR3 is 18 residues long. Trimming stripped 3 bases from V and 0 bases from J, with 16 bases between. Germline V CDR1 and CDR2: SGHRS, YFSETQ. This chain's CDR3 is CASSWTESTLSGANVLTF. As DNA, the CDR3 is TGCGCCAGCAGCTGGACAGAATCCACACTCTCTGGGGCCAACGTCCTGACTTTC.

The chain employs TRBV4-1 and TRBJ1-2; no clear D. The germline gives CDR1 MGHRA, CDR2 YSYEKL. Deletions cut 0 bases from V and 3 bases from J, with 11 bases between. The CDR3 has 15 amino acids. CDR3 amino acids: CASSQDPRAYYGYTF. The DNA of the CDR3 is TGCGCCAGCAGCCAAGATCCAAGGGCCTACTATGGCTACACCTTC.

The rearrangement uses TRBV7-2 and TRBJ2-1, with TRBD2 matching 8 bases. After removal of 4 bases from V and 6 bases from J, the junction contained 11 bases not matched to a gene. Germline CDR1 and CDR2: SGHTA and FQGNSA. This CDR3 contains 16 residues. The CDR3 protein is CASSYKVAGWGNEQFF. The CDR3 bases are TGTGCCAGCAGCTATAAAGTAGCGGGATGGGGCAATGAGCAGTTCTTC.

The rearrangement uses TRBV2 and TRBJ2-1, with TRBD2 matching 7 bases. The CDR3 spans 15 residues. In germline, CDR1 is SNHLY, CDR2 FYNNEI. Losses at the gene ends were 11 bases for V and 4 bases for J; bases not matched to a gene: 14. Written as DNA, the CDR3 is TGTGCCCTTATCACGTCTAGCGGAAGATACAATGAGCAGTTCTTC. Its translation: CALITSSGRYNEQFF.

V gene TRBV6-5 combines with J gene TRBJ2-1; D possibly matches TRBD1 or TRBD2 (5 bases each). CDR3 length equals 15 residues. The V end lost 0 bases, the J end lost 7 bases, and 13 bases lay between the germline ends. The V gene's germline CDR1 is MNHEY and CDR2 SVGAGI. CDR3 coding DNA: TGTGCCAGCAGTTACTCCGGGACCGCCCTGAATGAGCAGTTCTTC. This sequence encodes CASSYSGTALNEQFF.